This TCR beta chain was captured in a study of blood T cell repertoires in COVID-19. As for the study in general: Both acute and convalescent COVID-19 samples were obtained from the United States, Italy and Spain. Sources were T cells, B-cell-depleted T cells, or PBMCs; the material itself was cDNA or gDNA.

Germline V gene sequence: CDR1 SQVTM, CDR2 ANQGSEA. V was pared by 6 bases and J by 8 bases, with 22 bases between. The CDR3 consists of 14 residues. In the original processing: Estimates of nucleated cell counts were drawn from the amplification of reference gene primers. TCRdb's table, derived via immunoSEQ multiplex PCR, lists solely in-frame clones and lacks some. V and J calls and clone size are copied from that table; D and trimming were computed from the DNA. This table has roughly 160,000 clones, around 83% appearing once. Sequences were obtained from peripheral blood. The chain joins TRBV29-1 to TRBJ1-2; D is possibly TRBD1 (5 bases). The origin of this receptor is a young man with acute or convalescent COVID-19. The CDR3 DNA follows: TGCAGCGTGGGCCCTGGGGCGGAGCTCGGCGGCTACACCTTC. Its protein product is CSVGPGAELGGYTF.